This T cell receptor beta chain was profiled in a study of T cells in Graves' hyperthyroidism and ophthalmopathy (dated by TCRdb to between 2018 and 2021). Broadly, across the study: Peripheral blood samples were taken at initial diagnosis, before any treatment was given. Following sampling, methimazole starting at 30 mg daily was given to hyperthyroidism patients, and high-dose intravenous methylprednisolone was given to ophthalmopathy patients. The study also compared thyroid tissue and blood T-cell repertoires from a handful of Graves' hyperthyroidism patients. According to the paper, TCR Vbeta CDR3 sequencing was carried out on 135 peripheral blood samples, which came from over 40 ophthalmopathy, about 75 hyperthyroidism and about 17 progressor patients. TCR V-J signatures able to tell the groups apart were searched for in a discovery cohort of more than 90 patients, of whom more than 40 had Graves' ophthalmopathy and 57 had stable Graves' hyperthyroidism. The 100 or so discovery patients were randomly divided into training and test sets at a 7:3 ratio. Prospective prediction of ophthalmopathy was tested in an independent validation cohort consisting of fewer than 20 hyperthyroidism patients and 15 to 17 patients who later progressed to ophthalmopathy. What the authors observed across the whole study: In validation, progression to ophthalmopathy was predicted by the model with around 70% sensitivity and 72.22% specificity, a median of approximately 7.1 months before onset. Sample size was not statistically predetermined, and investigators were not blinded to group allocation. A model built on a 13 V-J signature distinguished ophthalmopathy from stable hyperthyroidism, reaching roughly 88% sensitivity and approximately 81% specificity in cross-validation and 80%/75% in testing. Blood samples also contained most of the expanded thyroid clonotypes (frequency above 0.001), which suggests that blood repertoires may reflect thyroid immune responses.

V loses 7 bases of germline sequence and J loses 0 bases, and the interval between the two ends is 12 bases. From the cysteine up to the phenylalanine, the CDR3 has a length of 14 residues. Only the CDR3 DNA stays, 42 bases, in frame from base 1. CDR1 and CDR2, looked up from the germline V gene, are MNHNS and SASEGT. Ophthalmopathy patients had moderately to severely active disease, Clinical Activity Score of at least 3, NOSPECS grade of at least 4, and duration under 3 months. Exclusion was applied to patients with uncontrolled infections, other autoimmune diseases, pregnancy or lactation. Diagnoses were established on the basis of clinical symptoms, serum thyroxine and TRAb, thyroid ultrasound, and orbital computed tomography. Ficoll-Paque density gradient centrifugation was used to isolate PBMCs from approximately 10 ml of fresh peripheral blood. Total RNA was extracted using Trizol reagent, and RNA quality was assessed on an Agilent 2100 Bioanalyzer.

The TCR beta CDR3 regions were amplified from RNA transcripts. For the first round of RT-PCR on the TCR CDR3, the HTBI primer set was used together with the Qiagen OneStep RT-PCR kit. Libraries were constructed in a second round of multiplex PCR, after which size selection and purification were carried out. Paired-end sequencing of the libraries was performed with 100 bp reads on an Illumina HiSeq2000. From the authors' description of their analysis: SOAPnuke was used to process the raw data, with reads discarded if the reads contained adapters or uncalled bases, had a mean Phred below 15, or lacked an exact constant-primer or identifier match. COPE v1.2.5 was used to merge the high-quality paired reads, and each unique nucleotide sequence was defined as a clonotype. MiTCR v1.1 was used to align clonotypes to the IMGT TRBV, TRBD and TRBJ reference segments. The analysis was restricted to V-J combinations with a frequency above 0.0001, which together covered around 99% of the repertoires. The TCS score was defined as the ratio of F50 (clonal expansion) to E x V (chaos), calculated using BLOSUM62-based TCRdist between CDR3 peptides within each V-J. Welch's t-statistics and random forest reduced roughly 530 V-J features to 13, which were used in a naive Bayes classifier (R e1071). TCRdb itself trimmed the public reads at Q25 with fastp, ran MiXCR and retained productive beta chains. CDR3 protein duplicates are merged, each entry listing the most common genes and DNA. The V and J calls here are based on TCRdb, not the publication. The sample table holds about 530,000 distinct CDR3 sequences, of which 15% to 20% were seen once. 15% to 20% of the sample goes to the ten largest clones.

Comments on this clonotype: The antigen this receptor binds is unknown. Base qualities are not provided; no much larger clone lies one nucleotide away.

The sample comprised blood. The sequence came from a young woman with Graves' ophthalmopathy. The chain is assembled from TRBV6-1 and TRBJ1-2, with no confidently assigned D gene. The DNA is as follows: TGTGCCAGCATCTATGATCGAGCTAACTATGGCTACACCTTC. The resulting protein is CASIYDRANYGYTF.